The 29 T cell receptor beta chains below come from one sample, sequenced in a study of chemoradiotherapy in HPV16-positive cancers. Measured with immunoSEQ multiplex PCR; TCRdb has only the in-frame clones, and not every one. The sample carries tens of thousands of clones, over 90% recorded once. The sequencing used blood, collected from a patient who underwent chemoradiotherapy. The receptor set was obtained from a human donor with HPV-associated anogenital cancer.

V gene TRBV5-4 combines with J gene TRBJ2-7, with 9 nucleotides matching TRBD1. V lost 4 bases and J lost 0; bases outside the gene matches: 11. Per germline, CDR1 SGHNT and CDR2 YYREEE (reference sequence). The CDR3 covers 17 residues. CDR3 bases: TGTGCCAGCAGCGGATACGACCGGGACAGGGTCTCCTACGAGCAGTACTTC. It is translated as CASSGYDRDRVSYEQYF. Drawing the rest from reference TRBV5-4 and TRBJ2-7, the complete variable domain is ETGVTQSPTHLIKTRGQQVTLRCSSQSGHNTVSWYQQALGQGPQFIFQYYREEENGRGNFPPRFSGLQFPNYSSELNVNALELDDSALYLCASSGYDRDRVSYEQYFGPGTRLTVT.

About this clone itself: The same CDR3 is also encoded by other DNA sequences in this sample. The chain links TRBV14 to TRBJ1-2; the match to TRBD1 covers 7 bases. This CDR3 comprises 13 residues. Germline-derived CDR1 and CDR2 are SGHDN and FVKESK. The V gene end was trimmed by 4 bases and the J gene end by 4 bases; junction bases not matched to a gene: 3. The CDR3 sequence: CASSRDRVYGYTF. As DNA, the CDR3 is TGTGCCAGCAGCCGAGACAGGGTCTATGGCTACACCTTC.

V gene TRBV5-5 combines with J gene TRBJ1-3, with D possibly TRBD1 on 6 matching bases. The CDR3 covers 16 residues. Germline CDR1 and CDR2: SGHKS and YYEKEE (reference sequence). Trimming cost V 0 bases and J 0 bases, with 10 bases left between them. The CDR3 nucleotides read TGTGCCAGCAGCTTGGCCACAGGGAGCTCTGGAAACACCATATATTTT. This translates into CASSLATGSSGNTIYF.

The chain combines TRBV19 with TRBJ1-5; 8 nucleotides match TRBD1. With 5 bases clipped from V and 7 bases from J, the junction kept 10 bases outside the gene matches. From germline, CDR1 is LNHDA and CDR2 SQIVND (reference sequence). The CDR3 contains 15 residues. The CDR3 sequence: CASSAFRGLGQPQHF. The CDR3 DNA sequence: TGTGCCAGTAGTGCCTTCAGGGGGCTGGGACAGCCCCAGCATTTT.

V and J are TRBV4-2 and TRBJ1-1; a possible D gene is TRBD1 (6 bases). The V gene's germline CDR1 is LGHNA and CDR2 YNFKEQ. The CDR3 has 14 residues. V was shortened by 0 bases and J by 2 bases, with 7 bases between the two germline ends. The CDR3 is CASSQDRGNTEAFF. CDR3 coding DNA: TGTGCCAGCAGCCAAGACAGGGGTAACACTGAAGCTTTCTTT.

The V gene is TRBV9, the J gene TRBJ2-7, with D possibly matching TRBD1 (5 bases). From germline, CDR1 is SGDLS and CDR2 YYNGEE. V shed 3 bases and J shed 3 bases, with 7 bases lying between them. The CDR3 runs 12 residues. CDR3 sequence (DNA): TGTGCCAGCAGCGGAGACAGCTACGAGCAGTACTTC. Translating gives CASSGDSYEQYF.

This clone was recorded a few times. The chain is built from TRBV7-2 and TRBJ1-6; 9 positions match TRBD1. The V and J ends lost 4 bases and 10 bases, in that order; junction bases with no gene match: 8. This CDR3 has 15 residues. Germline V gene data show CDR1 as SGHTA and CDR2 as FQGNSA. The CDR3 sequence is CASSSQGQGFSPLHF. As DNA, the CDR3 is TGTGCCAGCAGCTCCCAGGGACAGGGATTCTCACCCCTCCACTTT.

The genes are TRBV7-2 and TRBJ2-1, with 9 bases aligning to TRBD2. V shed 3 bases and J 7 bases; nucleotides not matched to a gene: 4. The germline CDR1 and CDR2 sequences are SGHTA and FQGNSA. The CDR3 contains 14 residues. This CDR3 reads CASSFGTSRNEQFF. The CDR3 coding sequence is TGTGCCAGCAGCTTCGGGACTAGCAGGAATGAGCAGTTCTTC.

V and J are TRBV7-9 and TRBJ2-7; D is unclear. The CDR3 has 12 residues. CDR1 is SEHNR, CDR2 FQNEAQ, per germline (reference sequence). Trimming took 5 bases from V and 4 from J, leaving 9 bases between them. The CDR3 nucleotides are TGTGCCAGCAGCATTCAGGTTTACGAGCAGTACTTC. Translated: CASSIQVYEQYF.

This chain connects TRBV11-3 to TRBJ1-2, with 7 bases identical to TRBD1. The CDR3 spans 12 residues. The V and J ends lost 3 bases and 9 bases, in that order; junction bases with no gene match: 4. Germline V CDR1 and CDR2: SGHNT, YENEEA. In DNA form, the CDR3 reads TGTGCCAGCAGCTTGACAGGGAGCCGCTACACCTTC. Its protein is CASSLTGSRYTF.

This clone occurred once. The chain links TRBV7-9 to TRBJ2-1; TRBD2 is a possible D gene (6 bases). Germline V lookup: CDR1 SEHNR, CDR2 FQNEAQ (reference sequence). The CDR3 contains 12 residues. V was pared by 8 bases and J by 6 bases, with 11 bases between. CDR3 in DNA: TGTGCCAGCGGCAGACTAGTCAATGAGCAGTTCTTC. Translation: CASGRLVNEQFF.

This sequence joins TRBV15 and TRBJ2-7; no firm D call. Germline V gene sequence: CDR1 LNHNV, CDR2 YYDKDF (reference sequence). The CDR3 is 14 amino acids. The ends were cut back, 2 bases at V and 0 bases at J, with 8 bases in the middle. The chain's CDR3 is CATSRHSSSYEQYF. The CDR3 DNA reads TGTGCCACCAGCAGACACTCGAGCTCCTACGAGCAGTACTTC.

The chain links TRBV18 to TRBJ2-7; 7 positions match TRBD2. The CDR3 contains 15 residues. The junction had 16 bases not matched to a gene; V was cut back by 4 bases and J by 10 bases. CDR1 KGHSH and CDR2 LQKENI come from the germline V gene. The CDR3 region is CASSREGGTPTEQYF. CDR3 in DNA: TGTGCCAGCTCACGAGAGGGAGGGACTCCTACTGAACAGTACTTC.

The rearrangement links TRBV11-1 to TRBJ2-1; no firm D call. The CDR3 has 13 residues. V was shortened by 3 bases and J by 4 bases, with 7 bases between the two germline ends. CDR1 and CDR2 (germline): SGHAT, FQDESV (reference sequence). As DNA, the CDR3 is TGTGCCAGCAGCTTCAGCAGATACAATGAGCAGTTCTTC. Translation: CASSFSRYNEQFF.

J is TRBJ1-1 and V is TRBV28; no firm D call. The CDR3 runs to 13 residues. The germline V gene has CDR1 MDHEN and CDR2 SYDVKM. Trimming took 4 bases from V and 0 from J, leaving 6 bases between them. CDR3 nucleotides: TGTGCCAGCAGTTATCCCTTGAACACTGAAGCTTTCTTT. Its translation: CASSYPLNTEAFF.

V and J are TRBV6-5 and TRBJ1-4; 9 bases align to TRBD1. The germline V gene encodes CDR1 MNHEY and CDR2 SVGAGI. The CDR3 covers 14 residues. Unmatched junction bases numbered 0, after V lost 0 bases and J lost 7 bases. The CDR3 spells CASSYSDRGEKLFF. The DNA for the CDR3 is TGTGCCAGCAGTTACTCGGACAGGGGTGAAAAACTGTTTTTT.

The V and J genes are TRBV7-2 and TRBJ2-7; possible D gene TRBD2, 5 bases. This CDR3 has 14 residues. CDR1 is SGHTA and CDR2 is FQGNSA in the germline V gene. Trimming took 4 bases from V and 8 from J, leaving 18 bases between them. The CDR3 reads CASSSGGESLQQYF. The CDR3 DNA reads TGTGCCAGCAGCTCAGGAGGAGAATCACTTCAGCAGTACTTC.

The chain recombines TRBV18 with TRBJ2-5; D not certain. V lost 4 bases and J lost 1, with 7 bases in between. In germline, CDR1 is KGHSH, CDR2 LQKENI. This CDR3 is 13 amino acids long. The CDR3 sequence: CASSQGTQETQYF. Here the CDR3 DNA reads TGTGCCAGCTCACAAGGTACCCAAGAGACCCAGTACTTC.

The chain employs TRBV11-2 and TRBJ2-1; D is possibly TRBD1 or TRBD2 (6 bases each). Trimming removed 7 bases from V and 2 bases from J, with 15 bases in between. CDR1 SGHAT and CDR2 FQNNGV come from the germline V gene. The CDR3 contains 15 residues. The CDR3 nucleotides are TGTGCCAGCACCTTGAGGGGGGAACCCTACAATGAGCAGTTCTTC. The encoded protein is CASTLRGEPYNEQFF.

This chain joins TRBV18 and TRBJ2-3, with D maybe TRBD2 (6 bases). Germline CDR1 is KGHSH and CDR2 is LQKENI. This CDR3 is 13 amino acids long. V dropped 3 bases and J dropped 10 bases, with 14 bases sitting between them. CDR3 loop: CASSPPGLEAQYF. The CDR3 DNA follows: TGTGCCAGCTCACCCCCGGGACTTGAGGCGCAGTATTTT.

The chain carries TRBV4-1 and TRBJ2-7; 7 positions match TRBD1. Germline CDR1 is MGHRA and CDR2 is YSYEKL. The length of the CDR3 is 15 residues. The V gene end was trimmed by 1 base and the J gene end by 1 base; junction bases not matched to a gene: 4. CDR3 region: CASSQGQGISYEQYF. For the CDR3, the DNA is TGCGCCAGCAGCCAAGGACAGGGTATTTCCTACGAGCAGTACTTC.

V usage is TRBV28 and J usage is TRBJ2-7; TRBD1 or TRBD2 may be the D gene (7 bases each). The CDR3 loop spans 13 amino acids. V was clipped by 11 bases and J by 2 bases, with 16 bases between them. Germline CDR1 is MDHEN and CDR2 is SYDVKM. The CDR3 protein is CACSGGATYEQYF. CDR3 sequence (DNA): TGTGCCTGCTCAGGGGGGGCCACCTACGAGCAGTACTTC.

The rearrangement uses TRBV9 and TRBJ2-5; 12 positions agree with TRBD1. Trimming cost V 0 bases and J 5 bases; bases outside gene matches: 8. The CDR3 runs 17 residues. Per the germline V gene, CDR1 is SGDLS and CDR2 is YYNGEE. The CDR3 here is CASSVGGTGGAWETQYF. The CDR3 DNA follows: TGTGCCAGCAGCGTAGGCGGGACAGGGGGCGCCTGGGAGACCCAGTACTTC.

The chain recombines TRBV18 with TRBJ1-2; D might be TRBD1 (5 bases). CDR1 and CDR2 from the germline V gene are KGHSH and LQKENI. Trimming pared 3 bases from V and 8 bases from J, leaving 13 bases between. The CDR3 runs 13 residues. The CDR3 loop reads CASSPGTERGYTF. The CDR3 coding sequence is TGTGCCAGCTCACCCGGGACGGAGAGGGGCTACACCTTC.

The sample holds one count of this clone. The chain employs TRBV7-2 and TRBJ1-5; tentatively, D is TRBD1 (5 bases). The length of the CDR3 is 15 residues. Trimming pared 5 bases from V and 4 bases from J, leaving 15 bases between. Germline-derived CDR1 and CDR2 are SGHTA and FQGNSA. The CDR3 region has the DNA TGTGCCAGCAGCGCATACCCGGGGGTAAATCAGCCCCAGCATTTT. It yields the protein CASSAYPGVNQPQHF.

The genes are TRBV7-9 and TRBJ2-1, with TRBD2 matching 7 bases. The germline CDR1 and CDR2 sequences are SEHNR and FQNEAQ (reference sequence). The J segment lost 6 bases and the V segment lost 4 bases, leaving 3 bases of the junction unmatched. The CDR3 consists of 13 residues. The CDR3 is CASSYGTTNEQFF. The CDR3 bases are TGTGCCAGCAGCTACGGGACTACCAATGAGCAGTTCTTC.

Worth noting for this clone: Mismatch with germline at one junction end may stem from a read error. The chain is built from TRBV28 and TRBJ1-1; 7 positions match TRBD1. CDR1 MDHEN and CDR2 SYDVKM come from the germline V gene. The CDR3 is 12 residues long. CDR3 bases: TGTGCCAGCAGCCTAAGACAGGGTTTGGCAAGTTTT. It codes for CASSLRQGLASF.

The chain's CDR3 is CASSPLNTGELFF. In DNA form, the CDR3 reads TGTGCCAGCAGCCCATTGAACACCGGGGAGCTGTTTTTT. This chain joins TRBV9 and TRBJ2-2; no clear D gene. CDR1 is SGDLS, CDR2 YYNGEE, per germline. Trimming cost V 4 bases and J 1 base, with 5 bases left between them. This CDR3 has 13 amino acids.

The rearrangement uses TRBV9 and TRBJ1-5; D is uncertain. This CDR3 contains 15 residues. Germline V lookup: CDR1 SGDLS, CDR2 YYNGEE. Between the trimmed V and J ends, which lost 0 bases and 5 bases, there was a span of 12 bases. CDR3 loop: CASSVGGSPHQPQHF. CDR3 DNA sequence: TGTGCCAGCAGCGTAGGTGGCAGCCCGCATCAGCCCCAGCATTTT.